The 9 T cell receptor beta chains in this list originate from one sample, sequenced in a study of CD8 T cells in ankylosing spondylitis (dated 2017 in TCRdb). The method behind the library was 5' RACE. TCRdb records Illumina HiSeq 2500 as the sequencer. The public sequencing data were trimmed at Q25 with fastp and processed into clonotypes with MiXCR by TCRdb, which kept only in-frame beta chains. Records with the same CDR3 protein are collapsed into one entry carrying the most frequent genes and DNA. Across this sample there are around 280,000 distinct CDR3 sequences, with roughly 20% seen only once. Less than 9.5% of the sample comes from the top ten. Sample: blood, either unsorted or a sorted T cell fraction (not recorded which). These receptors originate from a male donor with ankylosing spondylitis or in good health (not recorded which).

This clonotype has a count of ten or more. The CDR3 DNA reads as TGCAGCGTTGCCCGGGACACCAATCAGCCCCAGCATTTT. This gives the protein CSVARDTNQPQHF. The chain combines TRBV29-1 with TRBJ1-5; D is perhaps TRBD1 (6 bases). V lost 4 bases and J lost 3, with 10 bases in between. There are 13 residues in the CDR3. In germline, CDR1 is SQVTM, CDR2 ANQGSEA.

This rearrangement joins TRBV5-1 to TRBJ2-3; TRBD2 matches at 9 bases. Germline V gene lookup returns CDR1 SGHRS and CDR2 YFSETQ. V lost 3 bases and J lost 3; bases outside the gene matches: 11. CDR3 length: 17 amino acids. The CDR3 sequence: CASSSTNDLAGTDTQYF. The CDR3 DNA reads TGCGCCAGCAGCTCCACAAACGATCTAGCGGGGACAGATACGCAGTATTTT.

The gene calls are TRBV5-1 and TRBJ2-1; possibly TRBD2 for D (6 bases). The CDR3 totals 14 residues. The germline gives CDR1 SGHRS, CDR2 YFSETQ. V was cut by 2 bases and J by 6 bases, with 12 bases left in between. In DNA, the CDR3 is TGCGCCAGCAGCTTTTTCCGGGGGAGCAATGAGCAGTTCTTC. It yields the protein CASSFFRGSNEQFF.

This clonotype turned up a few times. The rearrangement links TRBV12-3 or TRBV12-4 to TRBJ2-2, with D perhaps assigned TRBD1 or TRBD2 (5 bases each). Trimming pared 4 bases from V and 4 bases from J, leaving 13 bases between. The CDR3 contains 15 residues. CDR3 in DNA: TGTGCCAGCAGTTCCAGGGAGTTGGGCACCGGGGAGCTGTTTTTT. Its translation is CASSSRELGTGELFF.

The genes are TRBV5-1 and TRBJ2-2, with D tentatively TRBD1 (7 bases). Germline V CDR1 and CDR2: SGHRS, YFSETQ. V shed 4 bases and J shed 0 bases, with 13 bases lying between them. The CDR3 contains 16 residues. CDR3 in amino acids: CASSPRGATNTGELFF. The CDR3 DNA reads TGCGCCAGCAGCCCCAGGGGGGCTACGAACACCGGGGAGCTGTTTTTT.

The chain uses TRBV20-1 and TRBJ2-2, with 13 bases that match TRBD2. The V segment lost 3 bases and the J segment 6 bases; nucleotides outside the gene matches: 7. The CDR3 covers 16 residues. The germline V gene has CDR1 DFQATT and CDR2 SNEGSKA (reference sequence). CDR3 sequence (DNA): TGCAGTGCTAGGATCTCCGGGACTAGCGGGGCCGGGGAGCTGTTTTTT. Protein sequence: CSARISGTSGAGELFF.

The V call is TRBV11-2, the J call TRBJ2-3; 9 bases agree with TRBD2. Losses at the gene ends were 5 bases for V and 4 bases for J; bases not matched to a gene: 4. Germline V gene lookup returns CDR1 SGHAT and CDR2 FQNNGV. The CDR3 loop spans 14 amino acids. CDR3 nucleotides: TGTGCCAGCAGCCCAGGGACTAGCTCAGATACGCAGTATTTT. Translation: CASSPGTSSDTQYF.

The CDR3 DNA sequence: TGTGCCAGCAGCTTGGGGGTAGGGAAGGGGAATCAGCCCCAGCATTTT. Amino acid sequence: CASSLGVGKGNQPQHF. This rearrangement joins TRBV5-5 to TRBJ1-5, with D tentatively TRBD1 (5 bases). Per germline, CDR1 SGHKS and CDR2 YYEKEE (reference sequence). The CDR3 runs to 16 residues. Trimming removed 0 bases at V and 4 bases at J, with 14 bases between. The variable domain in full, completed from reference TRBV5-5 and TRBJ1-5, reads DAGVTQSPTHLIKTRGQQVTLRCSPISGHKSVSWYQQVLGQGPQFIFQYYEKEERGRGNFPDRFSARQFPNYSSELNVNALLLGDSALYLCASSLGVGKGNQPQHFGDGTRLSIL.

This clonotype was detected only once. This rearrangement joins TRBV5-1 to TRBJ1-1; D remains ambiguous. The CDR3 consists of 14 residues. CDR1 and CDR2 (germline): SGHRS, YFSETQ. V lost 2 bases, J lost 0 bases, and 8 bases lay in between. CDR3 in amino acids: CASSFDPMNTEAFF. The CDR3 region has the DNA TGCGCCAGCAGCTTTGATCCCATGAACACTGAAGCTTTCTTT.